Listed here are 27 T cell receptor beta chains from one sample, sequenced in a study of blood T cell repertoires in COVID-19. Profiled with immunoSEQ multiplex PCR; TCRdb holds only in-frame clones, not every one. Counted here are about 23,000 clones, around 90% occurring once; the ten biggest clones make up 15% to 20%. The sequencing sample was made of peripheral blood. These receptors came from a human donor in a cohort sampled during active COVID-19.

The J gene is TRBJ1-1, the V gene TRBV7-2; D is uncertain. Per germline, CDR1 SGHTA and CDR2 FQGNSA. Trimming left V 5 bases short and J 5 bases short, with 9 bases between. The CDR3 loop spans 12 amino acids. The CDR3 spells CASSPPGTEAFF. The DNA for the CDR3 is TGTGCCAGCAGCCCGCCGGGGACTGAAGCTTTCTTT.

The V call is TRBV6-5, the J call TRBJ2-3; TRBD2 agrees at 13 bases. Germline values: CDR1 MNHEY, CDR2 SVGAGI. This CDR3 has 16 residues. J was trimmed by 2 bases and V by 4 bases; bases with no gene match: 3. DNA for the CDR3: TGTGCCAGCAGTTGGACTAGCGGGGGACTCACAGATACGCAGTATTTT. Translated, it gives CASSWTSGGLTDTQYF.

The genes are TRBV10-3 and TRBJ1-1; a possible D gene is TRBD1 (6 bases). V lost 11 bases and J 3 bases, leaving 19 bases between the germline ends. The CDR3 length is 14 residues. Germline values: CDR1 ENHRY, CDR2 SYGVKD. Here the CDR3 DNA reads TGTGCCGCCTACGGGGGGGCGGCGGACACTGAAGCTTTCTTT. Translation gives CAAYGGAADTEAFF.

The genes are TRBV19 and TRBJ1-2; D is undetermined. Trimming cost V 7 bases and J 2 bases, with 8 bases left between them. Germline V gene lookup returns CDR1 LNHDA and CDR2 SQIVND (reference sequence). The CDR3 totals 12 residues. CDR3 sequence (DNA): TGTGCCAGTAAGAACTCAAACTATGGCTACACCTTC. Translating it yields CASKNSNYGYTF.

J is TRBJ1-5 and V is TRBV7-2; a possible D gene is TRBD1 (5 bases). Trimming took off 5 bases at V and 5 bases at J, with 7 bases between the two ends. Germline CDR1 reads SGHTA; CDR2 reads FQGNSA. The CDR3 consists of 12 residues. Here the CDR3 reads CASSDSYQPQHF. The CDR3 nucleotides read TGTGCCAGCAGCGACAGCTATCAGCCCCAGCATTTT.

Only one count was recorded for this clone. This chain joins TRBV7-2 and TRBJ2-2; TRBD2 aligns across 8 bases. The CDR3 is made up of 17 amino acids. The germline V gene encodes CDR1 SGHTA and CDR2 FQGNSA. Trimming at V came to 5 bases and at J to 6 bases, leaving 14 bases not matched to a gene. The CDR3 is CASSPRRERGYSGELFF. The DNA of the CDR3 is TGTGCCAGCAGCCCCCGGCGAGAGCGGGGGTATTCCGGGGAGCTGTTTTTT.

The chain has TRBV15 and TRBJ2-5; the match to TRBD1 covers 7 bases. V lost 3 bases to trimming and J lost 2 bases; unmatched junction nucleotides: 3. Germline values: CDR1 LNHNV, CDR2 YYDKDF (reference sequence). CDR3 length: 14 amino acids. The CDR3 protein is CATSRDRLQETQYF. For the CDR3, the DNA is TGTGCCACCAGCAGGGACAGGCTTCAAGAGACCCAGTACTTC.

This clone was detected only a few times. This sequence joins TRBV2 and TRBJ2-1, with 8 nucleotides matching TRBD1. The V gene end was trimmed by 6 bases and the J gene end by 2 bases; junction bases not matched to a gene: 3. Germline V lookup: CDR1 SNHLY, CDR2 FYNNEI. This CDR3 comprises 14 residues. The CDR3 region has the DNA TGTGCCAGCAGGGCAGGGGGCGCCTACAATGAGCAGTTCTTC. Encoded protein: CASRAGGAYNEQFF.

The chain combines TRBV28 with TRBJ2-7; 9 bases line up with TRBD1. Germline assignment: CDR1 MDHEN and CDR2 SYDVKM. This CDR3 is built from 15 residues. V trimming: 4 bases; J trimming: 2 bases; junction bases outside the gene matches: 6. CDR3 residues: CASSSPGTGTYEQYF. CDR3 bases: TGTGCCAGCAGTTCACCAGGGACAGGGACCTACGAGCAGTACTTC.

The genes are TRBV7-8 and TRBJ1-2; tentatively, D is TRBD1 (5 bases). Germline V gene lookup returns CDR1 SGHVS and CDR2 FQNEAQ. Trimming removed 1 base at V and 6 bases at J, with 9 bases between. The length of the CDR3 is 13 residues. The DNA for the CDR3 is TGTGCCAGCAGCTTAGGCAGGGAGGATGGCTACACCTTC. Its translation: CASSLGREDGYTF. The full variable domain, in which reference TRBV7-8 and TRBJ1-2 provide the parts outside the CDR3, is GAGVSQSPRYKVAKRGQDVALRCDPISGHVSLFWYQQALGQGPEFLTYFQNEAQLDKSGLPSDRFFAERPEGSVSTLKIQRTQQEDSAVYLCASSLGREDGYTFGSGTRLTVV.

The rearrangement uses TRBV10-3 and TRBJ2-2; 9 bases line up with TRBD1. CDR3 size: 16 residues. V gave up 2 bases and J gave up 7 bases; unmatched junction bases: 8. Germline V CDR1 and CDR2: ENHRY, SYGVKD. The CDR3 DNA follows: TGTGCCATCAGTGAGCGAGACAGGGGGATAGACGGGGAGCTGTTTTTT. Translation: CAISERDRGIDGELFF.

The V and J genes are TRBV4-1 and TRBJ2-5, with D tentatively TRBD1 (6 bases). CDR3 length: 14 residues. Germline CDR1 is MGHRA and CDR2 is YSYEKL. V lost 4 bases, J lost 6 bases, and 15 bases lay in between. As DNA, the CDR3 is TGCGCCAGCAGCCGACAGGCGGAGTGGAAGACCCAGTACTTC. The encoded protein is CASSRQAEWKTQYF.

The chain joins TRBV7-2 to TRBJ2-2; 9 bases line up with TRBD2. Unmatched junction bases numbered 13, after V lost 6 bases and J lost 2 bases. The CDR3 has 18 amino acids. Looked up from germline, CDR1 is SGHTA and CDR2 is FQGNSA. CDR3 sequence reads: CASSRSGGTFINTGELFF. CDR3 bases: TGTGCCAGCAGTCGAAGCGGGGGGACCTTTATTAACACCGGGGAGCTGTTTTTT.

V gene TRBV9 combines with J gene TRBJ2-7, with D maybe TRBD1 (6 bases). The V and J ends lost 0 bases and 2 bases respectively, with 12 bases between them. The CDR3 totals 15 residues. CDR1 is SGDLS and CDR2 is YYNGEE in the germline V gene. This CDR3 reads CASSVADSSPYEQYF. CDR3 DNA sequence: TGTGCCAGCAGCGTAGCGGACAGTTCTCCCTACGAGCAGTACTTC.

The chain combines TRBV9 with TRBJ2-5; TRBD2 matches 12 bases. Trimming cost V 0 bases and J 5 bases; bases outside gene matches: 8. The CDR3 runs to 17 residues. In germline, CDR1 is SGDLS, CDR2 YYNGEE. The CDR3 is CASSVDPSGGVRETQYF. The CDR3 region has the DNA TGTGCCAGCAGCGTAGATCCTAGCGGGGGGGTCAGGGAGACCCAGTACTTC.

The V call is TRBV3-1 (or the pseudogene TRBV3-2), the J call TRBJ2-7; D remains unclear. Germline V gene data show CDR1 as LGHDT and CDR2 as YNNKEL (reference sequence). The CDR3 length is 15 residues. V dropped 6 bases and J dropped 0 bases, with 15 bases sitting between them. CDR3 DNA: TGTGCCAGCAGGGATTGGAACAGTCCCTCCTACGAGCAGTACTTC. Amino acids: CASRDWNSPSYEQYF.

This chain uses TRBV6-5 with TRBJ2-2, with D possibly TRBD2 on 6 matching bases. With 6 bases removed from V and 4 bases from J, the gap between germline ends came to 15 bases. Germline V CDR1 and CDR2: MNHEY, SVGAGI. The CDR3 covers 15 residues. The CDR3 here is CASSPGGPGTGELFF. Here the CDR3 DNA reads TGTGCCAGCAGCCCCGGAGGGCCGGGCACCGGGGAGCTGTTTTTT.

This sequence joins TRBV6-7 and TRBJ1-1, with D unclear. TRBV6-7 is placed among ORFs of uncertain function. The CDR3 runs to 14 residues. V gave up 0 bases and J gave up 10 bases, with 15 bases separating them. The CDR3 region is CASSYSRSGLGAFF. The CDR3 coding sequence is TGTGCCAGCAGTTACTCGAGGAGCGGTCTTGGAGCTTTCTTT.

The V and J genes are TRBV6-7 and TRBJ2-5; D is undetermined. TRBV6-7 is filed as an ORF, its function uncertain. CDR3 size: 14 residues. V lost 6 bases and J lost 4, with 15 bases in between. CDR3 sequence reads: CASSTKLSIETQYF. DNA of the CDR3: TGTGCCAGCAGCACTAAATTGAGTATAGAGACCCAGTACTTC.

This chain's CDR3 is CASSSIHRLGEQFF. CDR3 bases: TGTGCCAGTAGTAGCATACACAGGCTCGGTGAGCAGTTCTTC. The chain couples TRBV19 to TRBJ2-1, with D possibly matching TRBD1 (5 bases). V was pared by 4 bases and J by 9 bases, with 16 bases between. This CDR3 is 14 amino acids long. The germline CDR1 and CDR2 sequences are LNHDA and SQIVND (reference sequence).

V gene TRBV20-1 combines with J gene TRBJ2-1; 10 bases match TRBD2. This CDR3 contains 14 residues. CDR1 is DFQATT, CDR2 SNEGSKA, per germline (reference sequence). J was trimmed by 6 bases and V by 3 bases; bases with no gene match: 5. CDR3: CSASRPSGGNEQFF. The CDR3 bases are TGCAGTGCTAGTCGGCCTAGCGGGGGCAATGAGCAGTTCTTC.

CDR3 in DNA: TGCGCCAGCAGCTCCATAGGGGGGGCCTACGAGCAGTACTTC. Protein sequence: CASSSIGGAYEQYF. This rearrangement joins TRBV5-1 to TRBJ2-7, with TRBD2 as a possible D gene (7 bases). This CDR3 region has 14 residues. V lost 3 bases, J lost 2 bases, and 12 bases lay in between. Germline CDR1 reads SGHRS; CDR2 reads YFSETQ.

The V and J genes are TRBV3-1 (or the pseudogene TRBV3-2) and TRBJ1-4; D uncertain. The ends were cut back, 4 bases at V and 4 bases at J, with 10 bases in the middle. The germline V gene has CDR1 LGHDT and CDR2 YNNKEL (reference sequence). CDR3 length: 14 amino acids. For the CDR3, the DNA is TGTGCCAGCAGCCCCGGGTCCTATAATGAAAAACTGTTTTTT. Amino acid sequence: CASSPGSYNEKLFF.

The CDR3: CASSFFGAGGAQETQYF. CDR3 nucleotide sequence: TGTGCCAGCAGTTTTTTTGGGGCGGGGGGTGCCCAAGAGACCCAGTACTTC. J is TRBJ2-5 and V is TRBV27; 8 bases map to TRBD2. The trim removed 3 bases at V and 1 base at J, leaving 10 bases unmatched. This CDR3 region has 17 residues. In germline, CDR1 is MNHEY, CDR2 SMNVEV (reference sequence).

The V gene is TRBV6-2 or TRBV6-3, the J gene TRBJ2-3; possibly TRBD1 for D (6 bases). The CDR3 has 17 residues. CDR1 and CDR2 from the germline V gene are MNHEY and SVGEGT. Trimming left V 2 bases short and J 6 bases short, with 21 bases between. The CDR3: CASSYPAGQTFGDTQYF. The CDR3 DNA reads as TGTGCCAGCAGTTACCCCGCCGGACAGACTTTTGGGGATACGCAGTATTTT.

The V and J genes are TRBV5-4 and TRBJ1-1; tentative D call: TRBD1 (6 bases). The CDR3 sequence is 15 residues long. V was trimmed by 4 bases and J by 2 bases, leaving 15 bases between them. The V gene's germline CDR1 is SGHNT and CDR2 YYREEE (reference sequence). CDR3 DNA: TGTGCCAGCAGCCTGGCGGGAGGGGGAAACACTGAAGCTTTCTTT. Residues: CASSLAGGGNTEAFF.

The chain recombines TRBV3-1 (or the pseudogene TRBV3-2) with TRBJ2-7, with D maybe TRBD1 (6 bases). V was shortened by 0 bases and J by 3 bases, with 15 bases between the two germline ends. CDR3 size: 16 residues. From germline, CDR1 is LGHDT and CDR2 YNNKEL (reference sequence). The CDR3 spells CASSQDWGTFYYEQYF. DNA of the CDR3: TGTGCCAGCAGCCAAGATTGGGGGACATTTTACTACGAGCAGTACTTC.